This TCR beta chain appears in the sequencing data of a study of cytomegalovirus exposure and HLA in healthy donors. The study, taken as a whole, reports: Both high specificity and high sensitivity reportedly marked the classifier's diagnosis of cytomegalovirus status. The authors later found TCR association rates varying by HLA locus, with DRB1 most and HLA-C fewest. The authors enumerated 164 TCR beta chains as linked to cytomegalovirus.

Although they were nominally healthy when sampled, donors likely had unrecorded immune exposures. A single count supports this clone. The antigen remains undetermined. 13 Jbeta primers and 60 Vbeta primers were used for the PCR. Measured with immunoSEQ multiplex PCR; TCRdb has only the in-frame clones, and not every one. The data hold around 110,000 clones, with roughly 76% observed a single time. V lost 1 base and J lost 9, with 10 bases in between. Germline CDR1 LNHDA, CDR2 SQIVND (reference sequence). The CDR3 has 13 residues. Sequencing was carried out using PBMCs. The clonotype comes from a man aged 25-45 years in good health and CMV-seronegative. The rearrangement joins TRBV19 to TRBJ1-5; D unresolved. The CDR3 DNA reads TGTGCCAGTAGTATAGCCGGGATGGCGCCCCAGCATTTT. It codes for CASSIAGMAPQHF. The entire variable domain, with the rest obtained from reference TRBV19 and TRBJ1-5, is as follows: DGGITQSPKYLFRKEGQNVTLSCEQNLNHDAMYWYRQDPGQGLRLIYYSQIVNDFQKGDIAEGYSVSREKKESFPLTVTSAQKNPTAFYLCASSIAGMAPQHFGDGTRLSIL.